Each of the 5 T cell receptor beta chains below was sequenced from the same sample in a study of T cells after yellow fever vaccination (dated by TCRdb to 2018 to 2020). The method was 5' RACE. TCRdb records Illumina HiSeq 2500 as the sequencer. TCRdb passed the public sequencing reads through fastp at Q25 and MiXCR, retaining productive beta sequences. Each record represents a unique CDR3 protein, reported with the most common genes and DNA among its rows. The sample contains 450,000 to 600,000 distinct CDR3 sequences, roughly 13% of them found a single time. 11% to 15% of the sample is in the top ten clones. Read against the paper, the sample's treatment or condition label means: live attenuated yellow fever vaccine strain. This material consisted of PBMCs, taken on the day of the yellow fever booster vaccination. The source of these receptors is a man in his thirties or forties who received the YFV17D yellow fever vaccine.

The CDR3 here is CAISDPGTGGDEQYF. The CDR3 region has the DNA TGTGCCATCAGTGACCCCGGGACAGGGGGGGACGAGCAGTACTTC. V usage is TRBV10-3 and J usage is TRBJ2-7; 11 bases are a match to TRBD1. Germline-derived CDR1 and CDR2 are ENHRY and SYGVKD. The CDR3 has 15 residues. V gave up 3 bases and J gave up 5 bases; unmatched junction bases: 6.

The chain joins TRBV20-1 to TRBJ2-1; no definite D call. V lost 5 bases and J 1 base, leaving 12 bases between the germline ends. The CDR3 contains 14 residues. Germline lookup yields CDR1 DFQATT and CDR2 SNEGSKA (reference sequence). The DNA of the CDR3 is TGCAGTGCTGCTATAAGTAATTCCTACAATGAGCAGTTCTTC. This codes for CSAAISNSYNEQFF.

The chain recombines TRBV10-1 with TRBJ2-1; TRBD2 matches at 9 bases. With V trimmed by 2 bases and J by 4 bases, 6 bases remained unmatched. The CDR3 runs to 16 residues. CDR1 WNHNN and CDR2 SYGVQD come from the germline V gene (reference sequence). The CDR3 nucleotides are TGCGCCAGCAGTGAGACGTCTAGCGGGAATTACAATGAGCAGTTCTTC. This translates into CASSETSSGNYNEQFF.

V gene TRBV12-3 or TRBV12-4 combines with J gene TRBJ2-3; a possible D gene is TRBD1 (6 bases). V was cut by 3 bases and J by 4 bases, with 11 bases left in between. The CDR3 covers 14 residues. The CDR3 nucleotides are TGTGCCAGCAGTTTGGCAGGGGTCCCAGATACGCAGTATTTT. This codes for CASSLAGVPDTQYF.

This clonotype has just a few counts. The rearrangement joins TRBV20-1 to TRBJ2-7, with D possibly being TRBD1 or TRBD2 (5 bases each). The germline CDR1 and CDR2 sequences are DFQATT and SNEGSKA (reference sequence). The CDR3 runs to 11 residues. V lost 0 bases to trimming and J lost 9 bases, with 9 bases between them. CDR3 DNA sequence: TGCAGTGCTAGAGATGTGGGGGTGCAGTACTTC. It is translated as CSARDVGVQYF.